The sample holds many counts of the clone carrying this T cell receptor (beta chain). Its specificity is not known. Using RNA transcripts as the source, TCR beta CDR3 regions were amplified. RT-PCR in the first round (using the HTBI primer set) targeted the TCR CDR3. TCRdb re-called the multiplex PCR reads with MiXCR, one entry per CDR3 protein. The data hold hundreds of thousands of distinct CDR3 sequences, with around 16% observed a single time. The source of the sample is a study of T cells in Graves' hyperthyroidism and ophthalmopathy. Overall study results and limits: Using 13 V-J features, a model discriminated ophthalmopathy from stable hyperthyroidism.

Fresh peripheral blood, approximately 9.7 ml, was the source of the PBMCs. This clonotype originated in a young woman with Graves' hyperthyroidism. Sequenced material: blood.

The CDR3 nucleotides are TGTGCCAGCAGTCCTAGGGGGACCGATGAGCAGTTCTTC. Translation gives CASSPRGTDEQFF. The rearrangement joins TRBV11-2 to TRBJ2-1; D perhaps matches TRBD1 (6 bases). Germline CDR1 and CDR2: SGHAT and FQNNGV. CDR3 size: 13 residues. Trimming took off 6 bases at V and 8 bases at J, with 14 bases between the two ends. Together with reference TRBV11-2 and TRBJ2-1, the CDR3 gives the full variable domain: EAGVAQSPRYKIIEKRQSVAFWCNPISGHATLYWYQQILGQGPKLLIQFQNNGVVDDSQLPKDRFSAERLKGVDSTLKIQPAKLEDSAVYLCASSPRGTDEQFFGPGTRLTVL.